This record concerns one T cell receptor (beta chain) sequence. This CDR3 is also generated by other DNA sequences in the sample. This sample stems from a study of shared clonotypes between healthy human individuals. CDR3 size: 13 residues. CDR1 is KGHSH, CDR2 LQKENI, per germline. The V gene lost 2 bases and the J gene lost 5 bases, with 9 bases spanning the gap. Clones were read by immunoSEQ multiplex PCR, and TCRdb kept only the in-frame ones, dropping some. The data show 2 million to 2.5 million clones, 95% seen once. This TCR derives from a man aged 18 to 29 in good health. The chain couples TRBV18 to TRBJ1-2, with a weak D call TRBD1 (6 bases). The sample taken for sequencing was naive CD4+ T cells sorted from blood. The subset was: CD45RA+ positively selected. For the CDR3, the DNA is TGTGCCAGCTCACCAGGACAGTTATATGGCTACACCTTC. Protein: CASSPGQLYGYTF.